Given below is one T cell receptor (beta chain) in context. At least ten counts were recorded for this clonotype. Its antigen target is currently unknown. No much larger clonotype is one base removed from it; base qualities were not supplied. To prepare the library, multiplex PCR was applied. Data came from an Illumina HiSeq 4000. TCR beta libraries were built with iRepertoire HTBI primers and Arm-PCR amplification of CDR3 regions. PCR products were gel purified before sequencing. Processing in the source paper ran as follows. Gene usage analysis of CDR3 amino acid clonotypes used the approximately 62 TRBV and more than 13 TRBJ segments found across samples. COPE and FqMerger were used to merge the filtered high-quality paired reads into contigs. BLAST was used to align contigs to IMGT TRBV, TRBD and TRBJ reference genes, and CDR3 was defined according to IMGT. Clonotypes above 0.1% frequency were classified as highly expanded clones. Repertoire diversity was measured by Shannon entropy, and V-J evenness by the Gini coefficient. A clonotype found in more than one individual was treated as public. In TCRdb, the public reads were trimmed at Q25 with fastp and aligned with MiXCR, with productive beta chains retained. A single entry per CDR3 protein holds the most common genes and DNA from its merged rows. These V and J calls are TCRdb output, not the study's own analysis. For this sample the table gives 350,000 to 450,000 distinct CDR3 sequences, of which roughly 12% were detected only once. Clones ranked in the top ten supply about 20% of the sample.

CDR1 MDHEN and CDR2 SYDVKM are derived from the germline V gene. Trimming removed 8 bases from V and 6 bases from J, leaving 21 bases between the germline ends. Inclusive of the bounding cysteine and phenylalanine, the CDR3 is 15 residues long. The sequence is cut down to CDR3 DNA, 45 bases in frame from base 1. The data were taken from a study of regulatory T cells in long-lasting Graves disease (dated by TCRdb to the early 2020s). Background for the entire study: In the newly diagnosed Graves' disease group, patients had been taking antithyroid drugs for less than 3 months. The study was registered as a clinical trial and conducted in China. Peripheral blood TCR sequencing and RNA sequencing compared persistent Graves' disease patients with newly diagnosed Graves' disease patients. A total of 33 samples were covered by TCR sequencing, comprising some 13 persistent and about 20 newly diagnosed Graves' disease patients.

General conclusions and limits of the study: The authors noted that the small sample size was a limitation that may lower accuracy. TRBV28, TRBJ1-2 and TRBJ2-5 were preferentially used in persistent disease, while TRBV20-1 and TRBJ2-1 were favored in newly diagnosed disease. Sequencing and analysis were limited to the TCR beta chain. Patients with persistent disease shared more public clonotypes (fewer than 3,000) than newly diagnosed patients did (966). Because the primary lesion, thyroid tissue, could not be accessed, the study looked at peripheral blood alone. Compared with newly diagnosed patients, persistent Graves' disease patients had lower TCR Shannon entropy and fewer highly expanded clones, which suggests clonal expansion.

The time point label for this specimen denotes: newly diagnosed GD, antithyroid drugs for less than 3 months. For both TCR sequencing and RNA sequencing, RNA was extracted from PBMCs using TRIzol. The diagnosis of Graves' disease was made according to American Thyroid Association guidelines. The patients came from an endocrinology department in Xi'an, China. Each patient gave around 9 milliliters of peripheral blood, collected in an EDTA anticoagulant tube. Ficoll Paque Plus density gradient separation was used to isolate PBMCs, and no further T cell sorting was performed. An Agilent 2100 Bioanalyzer and agarose gel were used to check RNA quality, and a NanoDrop 2000 was used to measure RNA concentration. A further study also used this sample, focusing on T cells in Graves' hyperthyroidism and ophthalmopathy. As the second paper documents: Stable Graves' hyperthyroidism was defined as the absence of progression to ophthalmopathy over 18 months of follow-up. Hyperthyroidism patients were newly diagnosed, had a disease duration of under 2 months, and were aged 18 to 65 years. Patients with uncontrolled infections, other autoimmune diseases, pregnancy or lactation were excluded. Diagnoses were established on the basis of clinical symptoms, serum thyroxine and TRAb, thyroid ultrasound, and orbital computed tomography. The first round of RT-PCR for the TCR CDR3 was performed with the HTBI primer set and the Qiagen OneStep RT-PCR kit. Most expanded thyroid clonotypes (frequency above 0.001) were also detected in blood, suggesting blood repertoires may reflect thyroid immune responses. In cross-validation, a model built on a 13 V-J signature told ophthalmopathy apart from stable hyperthyroidism with less than 90% sensitivity and around 83% specificity, and in testing the same model reached 80%/75%. In validation, the model predicted progression to ophthalmopathy with 55% to 71% sensitivity and 72% to 85% specificity, a median of approximately 6.5 months before onset. To identify TCR V-J signatures that set the groups apart, the researchers used a discovery cohort of 100 patients, made up of under 50 with Graves' ophthalmopathy and about 59 with stable Graves' hyperthyroidism. Prospective prediction of ophthalmopathy was tested in an independent validation cohort of 18 hyperthyroidism patients and roughly 16 patients who later progressed to ophthalmopathy. The 85 to 100 discovery patients were divided at random into training and test sets in a 7:3 ratio. The study also compared thyroid tissue and blood T-cell repertoires from roughly six Graves' hyperthyroidism patients. Once sampling was done, hyperthyroidism patients were given methimazole at a starting dose of 30 mg daily, whereas ophthalmopathy patients were given high-dose intravenous methylprednisolone. Libraries were constructed in a second round of multiplex PCR, after which size selection and purification were performed. Paired-end sequencing of the libraries was performed with 100 bp reads on an Illumina HiSeq2000. SOAPnuke was used to process the raw data, throwing out any read that contained adapters or uncalled bases, had a mean Phred below 15, or lacked an exact constant-primer or identifier match. COPE v1.2.5 was used to merge high-quality paired reads, and clonotypes were defined as unique nucleotide sequences. Clonotypes were aligned to IMGT TRBV, TRBD and TRBJ reference segments using MiTCR v1.1. Analysis was restricted to V-J combinations with a frequency above 0.0001, which covered approximately 99% of repertoires. A TCS score was defined as the ratio between F50 (clonal expansion) and ExV (chaos), using BLOSUM62-based TCRdist between CDR3 peptides within each V-J. Welch's t-statistics and random forest reduced just over 500 V-J features to 10 to 15, which were used in a naive Bayes classifier (R e1071). Sample size was not statistically predetermined, and blinding of investigators to group allocation was not performed. According to the paper, TCR Vbeta CDR3 sequencing was carried out on 135 peripheral blood samples, which came from more than 40 ophthalmopathy, approximately 72 hyperthyroidism and approximately 17 progressor patients.

The rearrangement combines TRBV28 with TRBJ2-3; no D gene call is confident. The specimen comprised peripheral blood mononuclear cells (PBMCs), sampled at new diagnosis, from a patient treated with antithyroid drugs. The TCR originated in a woman younger than 35 with Graves disease. Donor details come from another sample of the same person, matched by shared clones. Here the CDR3 is given as CASPPHSDLRDTQYF. The bases are TGTGCCAGCCCTCCCCATTCGGACCTCCGGGATACGCAGTATTTT.